This T cell receptor beta chain was identified during a study of cytomegalovirus exposure and HLA in healthy donors. TCRdb's copy holds only in-frame clones and misses some; the assay was immunoSEQ multiplex PCR. Altogether some 88,000 clones are present, about 96% being singletons, with the ten largest covering around 0.78%. Germline assignment: CDR1 SGDLS and CDR2 YYNGEE. Losses at the gene ends were 3 bases for V and 9 bases for J; bases not matched to a gene: 25. The length of the CDR3 is 21 residues. This clone appeared once. The sequenced sample was PBMCs. The clonotype was recovered from a man between 18 and 35 years old in good health and CMV-seronegative. The rearrangement links TRBV9 to TRBJ2-1, with TRBD2 matching over 12 bases. CDR3 sequence (DNA): TGTGCCAGCAGCGCCTCCAACCTAGCGGGAGGGCCCTCGAGGGTAGGTGGTGAGCAGTTCTTC. Protein sequence: CASSASNLAGGPSRVGGEQFF.